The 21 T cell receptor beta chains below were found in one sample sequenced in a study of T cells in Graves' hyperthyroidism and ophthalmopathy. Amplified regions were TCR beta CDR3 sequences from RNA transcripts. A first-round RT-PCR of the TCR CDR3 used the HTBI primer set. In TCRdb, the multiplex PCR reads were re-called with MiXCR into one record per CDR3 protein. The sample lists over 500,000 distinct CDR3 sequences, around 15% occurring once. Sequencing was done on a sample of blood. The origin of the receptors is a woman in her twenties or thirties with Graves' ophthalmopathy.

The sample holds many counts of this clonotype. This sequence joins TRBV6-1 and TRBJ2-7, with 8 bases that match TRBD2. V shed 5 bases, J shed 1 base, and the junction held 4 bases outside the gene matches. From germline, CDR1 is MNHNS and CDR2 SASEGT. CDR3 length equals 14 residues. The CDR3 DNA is TGTGCCAGCAGTTTCGGGGGGGCTTCCTACGAGCAGTACTTC. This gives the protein CASSFGGASYEQYF.

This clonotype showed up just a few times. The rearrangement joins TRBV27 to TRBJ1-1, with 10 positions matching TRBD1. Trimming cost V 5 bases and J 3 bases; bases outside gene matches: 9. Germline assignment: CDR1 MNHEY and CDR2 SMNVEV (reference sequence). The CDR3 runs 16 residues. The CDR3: CASSPYDRGLHTEAFF. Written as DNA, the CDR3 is TGTGCCAGCAGTCCATATGACAGGGGGCTTCACACTGAAGCTTTCTTT.

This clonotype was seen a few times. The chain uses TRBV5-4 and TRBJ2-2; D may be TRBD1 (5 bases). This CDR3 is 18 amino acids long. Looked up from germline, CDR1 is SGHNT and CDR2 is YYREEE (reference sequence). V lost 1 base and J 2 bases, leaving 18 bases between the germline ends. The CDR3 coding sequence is TGTGCCAGCAGCTTGATGGGTTGGTTGGGGCCTAACACCGGGGAGCTGTTTTTT. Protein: CASSLMGWLGPNTGELFF.

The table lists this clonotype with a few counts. The CDR3 nucleotides are TGTGCCACCAGCCAGGGAGGAGGGGATGAGCAGTTCTTC. It yields the protein CATSQGGGDEQFF. The genes are TRBV15 and TRBJ2-1, with D tentatively TRBD2 (6 bases). The CDR3 spans 13 residues. V lost 5 bases to trimming and J lost 8 bases, with 13 bases between them. Per the germline V gene, CDR1 is LNHNV and CDR2 is YYDKDF (reference sequence).

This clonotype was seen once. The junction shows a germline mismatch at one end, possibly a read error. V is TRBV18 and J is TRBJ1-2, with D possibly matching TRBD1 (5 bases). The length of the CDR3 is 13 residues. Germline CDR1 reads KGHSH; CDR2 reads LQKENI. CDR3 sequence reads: CAGSPRQRDGYTF. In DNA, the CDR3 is TGTGCCGGCTCACCACGGCAAAGGGACGGCTACACCTTC.

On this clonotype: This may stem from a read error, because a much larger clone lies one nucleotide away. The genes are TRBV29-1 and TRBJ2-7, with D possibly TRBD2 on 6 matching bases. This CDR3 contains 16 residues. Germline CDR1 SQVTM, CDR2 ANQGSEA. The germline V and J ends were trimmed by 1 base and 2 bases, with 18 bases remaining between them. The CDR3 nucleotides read TGCAGCGTTGAAGGTCGAGGTAGCGGAGCAGCCTACGAGCAGTACTTC. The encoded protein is CSVEGRGSGAAYEQYF.

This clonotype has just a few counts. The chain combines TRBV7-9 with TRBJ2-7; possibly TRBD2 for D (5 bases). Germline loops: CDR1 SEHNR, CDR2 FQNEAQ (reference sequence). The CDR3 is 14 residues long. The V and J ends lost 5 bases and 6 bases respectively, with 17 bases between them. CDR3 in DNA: TGTGCCAGCAGCAACACCCTCGGGGTTCCCGAGCAGTACTTC. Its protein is CASSNTLGVPEQYF.

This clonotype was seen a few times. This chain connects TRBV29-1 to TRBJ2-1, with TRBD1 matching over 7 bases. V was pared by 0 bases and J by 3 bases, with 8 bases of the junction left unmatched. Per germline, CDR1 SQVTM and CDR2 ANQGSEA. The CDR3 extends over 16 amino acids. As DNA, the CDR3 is TGCAGCGTTGAAGATCCCCAGACAGGGCTCTACAATGAGCAGTTCTTC. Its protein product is CSVEDPQTGLYNEQFF.

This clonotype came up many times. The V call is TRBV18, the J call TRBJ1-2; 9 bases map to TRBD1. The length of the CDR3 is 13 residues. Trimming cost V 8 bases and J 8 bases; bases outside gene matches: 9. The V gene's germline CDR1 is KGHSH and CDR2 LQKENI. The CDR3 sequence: CASLQGQGPGYTF. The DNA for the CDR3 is TGTGCCAGCCTACAAGGACAGGGGCCCGGCTACACCTTC. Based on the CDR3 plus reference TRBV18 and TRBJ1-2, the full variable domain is NAGVMQNPRHLVRRRGQEARLRCSPMKGHSHVYWYRQLPEEGLKFMVYLQKENIIDESGMPKERFSAEFPKEGPSILRIQQVVRGDSAAYFCASLQGQGPGYTFGSGTRLTVV.

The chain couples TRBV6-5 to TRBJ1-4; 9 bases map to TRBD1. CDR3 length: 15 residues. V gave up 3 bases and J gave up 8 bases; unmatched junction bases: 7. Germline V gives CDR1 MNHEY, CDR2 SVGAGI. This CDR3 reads CASSYAGQGQEKLFF. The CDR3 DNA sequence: TGTGCCAGCAGTTATGCAGGACAGGGGCAGGAAAAACTGTTTTTT.

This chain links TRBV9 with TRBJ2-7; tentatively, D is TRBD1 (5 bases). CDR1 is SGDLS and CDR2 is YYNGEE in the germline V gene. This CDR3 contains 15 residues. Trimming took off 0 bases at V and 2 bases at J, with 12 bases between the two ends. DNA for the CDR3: TGTGCCAGCAGCGTAGAAGGGGATACGCCCTACGAGCAGTACTTC. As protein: CASSVEGDTPYEQYF.

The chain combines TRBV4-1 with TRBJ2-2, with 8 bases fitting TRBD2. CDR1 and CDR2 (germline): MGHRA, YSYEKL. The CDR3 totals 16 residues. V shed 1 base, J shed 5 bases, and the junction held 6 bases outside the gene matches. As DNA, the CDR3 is TGCGCCAGCAGCCAAGTCGTGTCTAGCGGGACCGGGGAGCTGTTTTTT. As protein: CASSQVVSSGTGELFF.

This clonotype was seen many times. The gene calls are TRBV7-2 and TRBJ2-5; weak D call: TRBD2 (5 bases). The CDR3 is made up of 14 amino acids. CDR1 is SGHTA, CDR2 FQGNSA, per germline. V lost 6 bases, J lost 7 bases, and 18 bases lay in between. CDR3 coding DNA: TGTGCCAGCAGTTGGGCGGGTCCTAAAGGGACCCAGTACTTC. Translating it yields CASSWAGPKGTQYF. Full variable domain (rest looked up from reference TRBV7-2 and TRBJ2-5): GAGVSQSPSNKVTEKGKDVELRCDPISGHTALYWYRQSLGQGLEFLIYFQGNSAPDKSGLPSDRFSAERTGGSVSTLTIQRTQQEDSAVYLCASSWAGPKGTQYFGPGTRLLVL.

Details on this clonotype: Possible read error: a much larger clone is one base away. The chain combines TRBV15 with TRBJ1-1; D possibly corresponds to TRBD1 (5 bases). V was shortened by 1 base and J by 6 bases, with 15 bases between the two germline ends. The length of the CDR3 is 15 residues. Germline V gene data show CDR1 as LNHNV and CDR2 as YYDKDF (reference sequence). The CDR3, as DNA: TGTGCCACCAGCAGAGTTGAAGGGGCAGTCCCTGAAGCTTTCTTT. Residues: CATSRVEGAVPEAFF.

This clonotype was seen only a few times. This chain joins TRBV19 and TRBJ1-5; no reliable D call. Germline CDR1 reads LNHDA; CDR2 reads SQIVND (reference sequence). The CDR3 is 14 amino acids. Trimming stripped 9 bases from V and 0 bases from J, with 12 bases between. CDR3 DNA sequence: TGTGCCAGCTTAGAGGAACATAGCAATCAGCCCCAGCATTTT. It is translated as CASLEEHSNQPQHF.

CDR3 DNA sequence: TGTGCCAGCAGTTCGCCCGGGACACTTGTTCAGCCCCAGCATTTT. As protein: CASSSPGTLVQPQHF. The V gene is TRBV28, the J gene TRBJ1-5; perhaps TRBD1 as D (6 bases). The CDR3 contains 15 residues. V lost 4 bases and J lost 6, with 16 bases in between. Germline V lookup: CDR1 MDHEN, CDR2 SYDVKM.

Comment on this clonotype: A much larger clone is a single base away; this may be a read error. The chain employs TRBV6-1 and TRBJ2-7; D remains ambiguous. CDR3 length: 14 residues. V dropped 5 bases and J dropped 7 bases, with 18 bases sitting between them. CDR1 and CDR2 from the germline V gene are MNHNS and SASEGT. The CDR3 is CASSNPGLPWEQYF. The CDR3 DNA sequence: TGTGCCAGCAGTAACCCGGGCCTCCCCTGGGAGCAGTACTTC.

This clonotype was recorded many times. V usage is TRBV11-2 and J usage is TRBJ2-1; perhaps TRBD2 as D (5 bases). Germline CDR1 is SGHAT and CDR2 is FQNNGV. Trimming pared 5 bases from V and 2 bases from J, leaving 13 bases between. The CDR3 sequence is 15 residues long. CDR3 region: CASSAQGSTYNEQFF. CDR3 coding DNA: TGTGCCAGCAGCGCCCAAGGGAGTACCTACAATGAGCAGTTCTTC.

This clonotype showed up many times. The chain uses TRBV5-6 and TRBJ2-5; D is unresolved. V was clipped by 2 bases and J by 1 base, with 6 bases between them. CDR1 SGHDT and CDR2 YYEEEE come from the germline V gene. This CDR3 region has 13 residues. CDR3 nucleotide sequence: TGTGCCAGCAGCTTCGCGACCCAAGAGACCCAGTACTTC. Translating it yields CASSFATQETQYF.

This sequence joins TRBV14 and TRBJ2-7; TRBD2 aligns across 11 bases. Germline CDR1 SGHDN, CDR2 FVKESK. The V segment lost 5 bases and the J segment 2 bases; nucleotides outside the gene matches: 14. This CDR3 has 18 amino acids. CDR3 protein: CASSELAGGFYSPYEQYF. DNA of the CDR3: TGTGCCAGCAGCGAGCTAGCGGGAGGTTTTTATTCGCCCTACGAGCAGTACTTC.

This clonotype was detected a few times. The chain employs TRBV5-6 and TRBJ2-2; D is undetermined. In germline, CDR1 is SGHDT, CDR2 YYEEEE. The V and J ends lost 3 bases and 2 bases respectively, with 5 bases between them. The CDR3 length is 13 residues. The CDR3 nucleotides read TGTGCCAGCAGCTGGACCAACACCGGGGAGCTGTTTTTT. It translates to CASSWTNTGELFF.